Shown below are 20 T cell receptor beta chains from a single sample sequenced in a study of T cell repertoires in cytomegalovirus infection. TCRdb reanalysed the reads using MiXCR and keeps one entry per CDR3 protein. The data hold hundreds of thousands of distinct CDR3 sequences, with more than 20% observed a single time. Sequencing was carried out using CD8+ T cells from PBMCs. The receptors here all came from a human donor in good health (CMV status not recorded). Some clones in this sample may be carry-over from other donors' samples.

This clonotype was observed a few times. The chain recombines TRBV7-3 with TRBJ1-1; D is ambiguous. Germline CDR1 and CDR2: SGHTA and FQGTGA. The V and J ends lost 4 bases and 8 bases respectively, with 11 bases between them. The CDR3 totals 12 residues. As DNA, the CDR3 is TGTGCCAGCAGCTCCGTGTACGGAGAAGCTTTCTTT. It is translated as CASSSVYGEAFF.

V and J are TRBV15 and TRBJ2-3; 9 bases fit TRBD1. The CDR3 extends over 20 amino acids. The V segment lost 5 bases and the J segment 0 bases; nucleotides outside the gene matches: 18. Germline CDR1 LNHNV, CDR2 YYDKDF (reference sequence). The CDR3, as DNA: TGTGCCACCAGCTCGACCGGGACAGGGAACTGGCGGAGAAGCACAGATACGCAGTATTTT. Amino acid sequence: CATSSTGTGNWRRSTDTQYF.

This rearrangement joins TRBV7-9 to TRBJ1-1; unclear D gene. This CDR3 region has 12 residues. Looked up from germline, CDR1 is SEHNR and CDR2 is FQNEAQ (reference sequence). Trimming removed 4 bases from V and 4 bases from J, with 7 bases in between. This chain's CDR3 is CASSSLATEAFF. Here the CDR3 DNA reads TGTGCCAGCAGCTCCTTAGCCACTGAAGCTTTCTTT.

This clonotype came up many times. The gene calls are TRBV7-9 and TRBJ1-5, with D possibly TRBD1 on 5 matching bases. Germline assignment: CDR1 SEHNR and CDR2 FQNEAQ (reference sequence). The CDR3 loop spans 14 amino acids. The V and J ends lost 6 bases and 4 bases respectively, with 13 bases between them. The CDR3 loop is CASSSGGENQPQHF. The DNA of the CDR3 is TGTGCCAGCAGTTCGGGGGGGGAGAATCAGCCCCAGCATTTT.

J is TRBJ2-7 and V is TRBV5-5, with D uncertain. This CDR3 is built from 14 residues. Looked up from germline, CDR1 is SGHKS and CDR2 is YYEKEE (reference sequence). Trimming left V 4 bases short and J 2 bases short, with 13 bases between. Written as DNA, the CDR3 is TGTGCCAGCAGCCGGACCAAGAACGCCTACGAGCAGTACTTC. Translating gives CASSRTKNAYEQYF.

V and J are TRBV12-5 and TRBJ1-2, with D maybe TRBD1 (5 bases). In germline, CDR1 is LGHNT, CDR2 FRNRAP. The length of the CDR3 is 12 residues. V dropped 2 bases and J dropped 7 bases, with 8 bases sitting between them. CDR3 nucleotides: TGTGCTAGTGGTTTGTGGGGACCTGGCTACACCTTC. Protein: CASGLWGPGYTF.

The J gene is TRBJ2-7, the V gene TRBV5-1; the D gene is possibly TRBD2 (5 bases). Germline V gives CDR1 SGHRS, CDR2 YFSETQ. Trimming took off 2 bases at V and 5 bases at J, with 11 bases between the two ends. The CDR3 loop spans 13 amino acids. CDR3 in amino acids: CASSFGGGNEQYF. The CDR3 region has the DNA TGCGCCAGCAGCTTCGGAGGTGGCAACGAGCAGTACTTC.

The chain is built from TRBV20-1 and TRBJ2-7; perhaps TRBD1 as D (6 bases). The germline V gene encodes CDR1 DFQATT and CDR2 SNEGSKA (reference sequence). The CDR3 totals 13 residues. V shed 6 bases and J shed 0 bases, with 12 bases lying between them. CDR3 residues: CSATGTSSYEQYF. CDR3 sequence (DNA): TGCAGTGCAACCGGGACATCCTCCTACGAGCAGTACTTC.

This rearrangement joins TRBV25-1 to TRBJ2-2; 10 nucleotides agree with TRBD1. With V trimmed by 4 bases and J by 7 bases, 6 bases remained unmatched. The CDR3 spans 15 residues. CDR1 MGHDK and CDR2 SYGVNS come from the germline V gene. This CDR3 reads CASSGGQGFIGELFF. Here the CDR3 DNA reads TGTGCCAGCAGTGGGGGACAGGGGTTCATCGGGGAGCTGTTTTTT.

The chain joins TRBV28 to TRBJ1-1, with D possibly matching TRBD1 (6 bases). Trimming pared 5 bases from V and 5 bases from J, leaving 18 bases between. This CDR3 has 15 amino acids. Germline loops: CDR1 MDHEN, CDR2 SYDVKM. CDR3 amino acids: CASSPLAGARTEAFF. The CDR3 coding sequence is TGTGCCAGCAGTCCCCTGGCGGGGGCGCGAACTGAAGCTTTCTTT.

J is TRBJ2-3 and V is TRBV7-1; possibly TRBD2 for D (7 bases). TRBV7-1 falls under the ORF class, with uncertain function. This CDR3 is 17 amino acids long. V lost 7 bases, J lost 6 bases, and 26 bases lay in between. CDR3 nucleotides: TGTGCCAGCACCCCAATTGAGTGGACGGGGGGCCCCGATACGCAGTATTTT. This codes for CASTPIEWTGGPDTQYF.

This clonotype was picked up a small number of times. The J gene is TRBJ1-2, the V gene TRBV27; D possibly corresponds to TRBD1 (6 bases). Looked up from germline, CDR1 is MNHEY and CDR2 is SMNVEV (reference sequence). The germline V and J ends were trimmed by 5 bases and 8 bases, with 15 bases remaining between them. The CDR3 spans 13 residues. DNA of the CDR3: TGTGCCAGCAGTATGGGGGCTCTGGACGGCTACACCTTC. Its protein is CASSMGALDGYTF.

This clonotype was seen repeatedly, ten times or more. V usage is TRBV7-9 and J usage is TRBJ2-5; D may match TRBD1 or TRBD2 (5 bases each). V lost 5 bases and J 5 bases, leaving 15 bases between the germline ends. CDR1 SEHNR and CDR2 FQNEAQ come from the germline V gene (reference sequence). The CDR3 has 14 amino acids. CDR3 sequence (DNA): TGTGCCAGCAGCCCTGGCAGGGAGAGGGAGACCCAGTACTTC. It translates to CASSPGRERETQYF.

The count of this clonotype is one. A read error is possible here, since a much larger clone lies one base away. The chain combines TRBV7-3 with TRBJ1-2; TRBD1 aligns across 9 bases. This CDR3 is 14 amino acids long. Germline V gene data show CDR1 as SGHTA and CDR2 as FQGTGA. This CDR3 is CASSLTGTGFGYAF. CDR3 sequence (DNA): TGTGCCAGCAGCTTAACGGGGACAGGGTTTGGCTACGCCTTC.

This clonotype appeared a single time. The rearrangement joins TRBV15 to TRBJ1-5; 8 bases agree with TRBD1. Germline V lookup: CDR1 LNHNV, CDR2 YYDKDF (reference sequence). V gave up 0 bases and J gave up 4 bases; unmatched junction bases: 11. The CDR3 is 18 amino acids. The CDR3 sequence: CATSRDRTGRFRNQPQHF. The CDR3 region has the DNA TGTGCCACCAGCAGAGATCGGACAGGGCGCTTCAGAAATCAGCCCCAGCATTTT.

Comments on this clonotype: This clone may be a read error of a much larger clone one base away. V usage is TRBV7-3 and J usage is TRBJ2-5, with 7 bases fitting TRBD2. J gave up 5 bases and V 7 bases, and 10 bases lay outside the gene matches. There are 14 residues in the CDR3. Germline V CDR1 and CDR2: SGHTA, FQGTGA. CDR3 loop: CASTFMGREETQYF. For the CDR3, the DNA is TGTGCCAGCACCTTCATGGGGCGGGAGGAGACCCAGTACTTC.

This clonotype was observed many times. CDR3 sequence: CASSSWDRGRHTDTQYF. The DNA for the CDR3 is TGTGCCAGCAGCTCATGGGACAGGGGGCGACATACAGATACGCAGTATTTT. The chain has TRBV7-2 and TRBJ2-3, with 12 positions matching TRBD1. The CDR3 spans 17 residues. Per germline, CDR1 SGHTA and CDR2 FQGNSA. J was trimmed by 3 bases and V by 4 bases; bases with no gene match: 8. The variable domain in full, completed from reference TRBV7-2 and TRBJ2-3, reads GAGVSQSPSNKVTEKGKDVELRCDPISGHTALYWYRQSLGQGLEFLIYFQGNSAPDKSGLPSDRFSAERTGGSVSTLTIQRTQQEDSAVYLCASSSWDRGRHTDTQYFGPGTRLTVL.

This clonotype was seen ten or more times. The chain carries TRBV7-8 and TRBJ2-2, with D possibly being TRBD1 (8 bases). The CDR3 extends over 16 amino acids. The germline gives CDR1 SGHVS, CDR2 FQNEAQ. V was trimmed by 0 bases and J by 7 bases, leaving 15 bases between them. The CDR3 reads CASSLATGVAGGELFF. CDR3 in DNA: TGTGCCAGCAGCTTAGCGACAGGGGTAGCGGGCGGGGAGCTGTTTTTT.

The chain joins TRBV3-1 to TRBJ1-3; D not certain. Trimming took off 0 bases at V and 2 bases at J, with 11 bases between the two ends. Germline CDR1 is LGHDT and CDR2 is YNNKEL (reference sequence). The CDR3 length is 16 residues. In DNA form, the CDR3 reads TGTGCCAGCAGCCAAGATCCCATCCTCGCTGGAAACACCATATATTTT. Translated: CASSQDPILAGNTIYF.

The rearrangement joins TRBV4-3 to TRBJ2-2, with 8 positions matching TRBD1. Per the germline V gene, CDR1 is LGHNA and CDR2 is YSLEER. This CDR3 has 16 amino acids. The trim removed 3 bases at V and 8 bases at J, leaving 11 bases unmatched. CDR3 DNA sequence: TGCGCCAGCAGCCAGTCCCCAGGGGGCCCCACGGGGGAGCTGTTTTTT. Protein sequence: CASSQSPGGPTGELFF.